One sample yielded the 20 T cell receptor beta chains listed below, sequenced in a study of read filtering for tumor transcriptome and immune sequencing. The library was built from around 400 ng RNA with molecular barcoded adaptors for alpha/delta and beta/gamma chains. TCRdb re-derived calls from the reads in MiXCR, one entry per CDR3 protein. The sample lists fewer than 50,000 distinct CDR3 sequences; about an eighth were seen once. Sequenced material: a population of CD138-negative cells sorted from bone marrow. Source of these receptors: a donor over 35 with multiple myeloma.

This clonotype has a count of ten or more. This sequence joins TRBV4-1 and TRBJ2-6; D unresolved. V lost 0 bases and J 3 bases, leaving 9 bases between the germline ends. This CDR3 has 16 amino acids. Germline assignment: CDR1 MGHRA and CDR2 YSYEKL. The CDR3 bases are TGCGCCAGCAGCCAAGATGTAGGGTTTGGGGCCAACGTCCTGACTTTC. Encoded protein: CASSQDVGFGANVLTF.

Regarding this clonotype: An end of the junction does not agree with germline; a read error may underlie this. The V and J genes are TRBV20-1 and TRBJ2-1, with a possible D match to TRBD2 (6 bases). The CDR3 is 15 residues long. CDR1 and CDR2 from the germline V gene are DFQATT and SNEGSKA (reference sequence). The chain's CDR3 is CSARGISGLHNEQLF. The CDR3 DNA reads TGCAGTGCTAGGGGGATTAGCGGACTCCACAATGAGCAGCTCTTC.

Ten or more counts support this clonotype. The chain uses TRBV7-2 and TRBJ1-1; TRBD1 is a possible D gene (5 bases). Trimming took off 1 base at V and 11 bases at J, with 17 bases between the two ends. CDR1 is SGHTA, CDR2 FQGNSA, per germline. The CDR3 covers 14 residues. The CDR3 region has the DNA TGTGCCAGCAGCTTAGGGGACCAGCAGGGCAGCGCTTTCTTT. It yields the protein CASSLGDQQGSAFF.

This clonotype was seen at least ten times. The gene calls are TRBV12-3 or TRBV12-4 and TRBJ2-1; D is tentatively TRBD1 or TRBD2 (5 bases each). CDR3 length equals 16 residues. V shed 8 bases and J shed 5 bases, with 22 bases lying between them. CDR3 nucleotides: TGTGCCAGCGGTCGAGCAGGGTTGAGCGGCGACAATGAGCAGTTCTTC. Its translation is CASGRAGLSGDNEQFF.

This clonotype was seen many times. CDR3 DNA: TGTGCCAGCAGCCTCCCAGGACTGCACACCGGGGAGCTGTTTTTT. It encodes CASSLPGLHTGELFF. The chain couples TRBV9 to TRBJ2-2; D might be TRBD2 (5 bases). V was trimmed by 4 bases and J by 3 bases, leaving 13 bases between them. CDR3 length: 15 amino acids. Germline assignment: CDR1 SGDLS and CDR2 YYNGEE.

This chain links TRBV27 with TRBJ1-1; 9 bases align to TRBD1. Germline V CDR1 and CDR2: MNHEY, SMNVEV (reference sequence). V was clipped by 1 base and J by 1 base; unmatched bases: 1. The CDR3 contains 15 residues. In nucleotides, the CDR3 is TGTGCCAGCAGTTTATGGGACAGGGCGAACACTGAAGCTTTCTTT. Encoded protein: CASSLWDRANTEAFF.

This clonotype has a count of ten or more. The rearrangement uses TRBV19 and TRBJ1-5, with a tentative D call TRBD1 (6 bases). V dropped 3 bases and J dropped 6 bases, with 18 bases sitting between them. This CDR3 contains 16 residues. Germline CDR1 and CDR2: LNHDA and SQIVND (reference sequence). The CDR3 sequence is CASSIRTGLGGQPQHF. As DNA, the CDR3 is TGTGCCAGTAGTATTCGTACAGGGTTGGGGGGTCAGCCCCAGCATTTT.

This clonotype was detected ten times or more. This rearrangement joins TRBV7-2 to TRBJ2-3, with D uncertain. There are 14 residues in the CDR3. Germline V CDR1 and CDR2: SGHTA, FQGNSA. V dropped 5 bases and J dropped 0 bases, with 9 bases sitting between them. CDR3: CASSLSTSTDTQYF. The CDR3 region has the DNA TGTGCCAGCAGCCTGTCAACCAGCACAGATACGCAGTATTTT.

This clonotype appeared many times. V is TRBV20-1 and J is TRBJ2-2; possible D gene TRBD1, 6 bases. The CDR3 loop spans 16 amino acids. V lost 0 bases and J 3 bases, leaving 14 bases between the germline ends. The germline CDR1 and CDR2 sequences are DFQATT and SNEGSKA (reference sequence). The CDR3 protein is CSARDLGARDTGELFF. The CDR3 nucleotides are TGCAGTGCTAGAGATCTGGGGGCGCGAGACACCGGGGAGCTGTTTTTT.

At least ten counts were recorded for this clonotype. The rearrangement links TRBV5-1 to TRBJ1-1; D might be TRBD1 (5 bases). Trimming removed 4 bases at V and 8 bases at J, with 15 bases between. There are 13 residues in the CDR3. Germline CDR1 and CDR2: SGHRS and YFSETQ. CDR3 region: CASSRGRADEAFF. The CDR3 region has the DNA TGCGCCAGCAGCCGGGGCCGAGCCGACGAAGCTTTCTTT.

This clonotype showed up many times. Here the CDR3 DNA reads TGTGCCAGTTCGGACAGGGAATCGCAGCCCCAGCATTTT. Protein product: CASSDRESQPQHF. The rearrangement links TRBV19 to TRBJ1-5; 8 bases fit TRBD1. Germline V gives CDR1 LNHDA, CDR2 SQIVND (reference sequence). The CDR3 contains 13 residues. Trimming cost V 8 bases and J 7 bases; bases outside gene matches: 7. Supplemented by reference TRBV19 and TRBJ1-5, the full variable domain reads DGGITQSPKYLFRKEGQNVTLSCEQNLNHDAMYWYRQDPGQGLRLIYYSQIVNDFQKGDIAEGYSVSREKKESFPLTVTSAQKNPTAFYLCASSDRESQPQHFGDGTRLSIL.

This clonotype was picked up many times. The rearrangement joins TRBV20-1 to TRBJ2-7, with D tentatively TRBD1 (5 bases). From germline, CDR1 is DFQATT and CDR2 SNEGSKA (reference sequence). V was clipped by 6 bases and J by 0 bases, with 15 bases between them. The CDR3 covers 14 residues. CDR3 loop: CSALPTTDSYEQYF. CDR3 DNA: TGCAGTGCCTTACCGACGACAGACTCCTACGAGCAGTACTTC.

This clonotype came up many times. This chain connects TRBV28 to TRBJ1-4, with D maybe TRBD1 (6 bases). The CDR3 is 12 residues long. Between the trimmed V and J ends, which lost 6 bases and 10 bases, there was a span of 12 bases. The germline V gene encodes CDR1 MDHEN and CDR2 SYDVKM. CDR3 nucleotides: TGTGCCAGCAGCTCAACAGGGCTAAAACTGTTTTTT. This sequence encodes CASSSTGLKLFF.

This clonotype occurred many times. For the CDR3, the DNA is TGCAGTGCTAGTCAACTAGCGGGAGTAGGAGGGGAGACCCAGTACTTC. Amino acid sequence: CSASQLAGVGGETQYF. V gene TRBV20-1 combines with J gene TRBJ2-5; 11 nucleotides align to TRBD2. This CDR3 is 16 amino acids long. Germline CDR1 DFQATT, CDR2 SNEGSKA (reference sequence). V was pared by 3 bases and J by 5 bases, with 11 bases of the junction left unmatched.

This clonotype was seen a handful of times. A clone one base away is much larger, so this may be a read error. V gene TRBV28 combines with J gene TRBJ2-7; D ambiguous. This CDR3 region has 12 residues. V lost 4 bases and J 7 bases, leaving 11 bases between the germline ends. CDR1 and CDR2 from the germline V gene are MDHEN and SYDVKM. CDR3 residues: CASSSTAREQYF. As DNA, the CDR3 is TGTGCCAGCAGTTCCACAGCTCGGGAGCAGTACTTC. Drawing the rest from reference TRBV28 and TRBJ2-7, the complete variable domain is DVKVTQSSRYLVKRTGEKVFLECVQDMDHENMFWYRQDPGLGLRLIYFSYDVKMKEKGDIPEGYSVSREKKERFSLILESASTNQTSMYLCASSSTAREQYFGPGTRLTVT.

This clonotype was detected ten times or more. The chain has TRBV20-1 and TRBJ1-3, with 8 bases fitting TRBD1. Per germline, CDR1 DFQATT and CDR2 SNEGSKA (reference sequence). The CDR3 sequence is 12 residues long. V was pared by 6 bases and J by 7 bases, with 5 bases of the junction left unmatched. CDR3 residues: CSAPDRVNTIYF. CDR3 in DNA: TGCAGTGCCCCGGACAGGGTTAACACCATATATTTT.

This clonotype was seen ten or more times. The chain uses TRBV10-3 and TRBJ1-1, with 8 bases matching TRBD1. The CDR3 length is 13 residues. The V gene's germline CDR1 is ENHRY and CDR2 SYGVKD. Trimming removed 10 bases from V and 1 base from J; junction bases left unmatched: 5. The CDR3 here is CATSGGQNTEAFF. In DNA, the CDR3 is TGTGCCACCTCAGGGGGCCAGAACACTGAAGCTTTCTTT.

At least ten counts were recorded for this clonotype. V is TRBV28 and J is TRBJ1-4; 8 nucleotides match TRBD1. This CDR3 spans 14 amino acids. V lost 5 bases, J lost 4 bases, and 3 bases stayed unmatched. Per the germline V gene, CDR1 is MDHEN and CDR2 is SYDVKM. The CDR3, as DNA: TGTGCCAGCAGTCCGGGACAGGTTAATGAAAAACTGTTTTTT. This gives the protein CASSPGQVNEKLFF. The whole variable domain, remainder taken from reference TRBV28 and TRBJ1-4, is DVKVTQSSRYLVKRTGEKVFLECVQDMDHENMFWYRQDPGLGLRLIYFSYDVKMKEKGDIPEGYSVSREKKERFSLILESASTNQTSMYLCASSPGQVNEKLFFGSGTQLSVL.

This clonotype appeared a few times. V and J are TRBV18 and TRBJ2-5; tentative D call: TRBD2 (6 bases). The CDR3 has 18 amino acids. Trimming removed 2 bases at V and 5 bases at J, with 24 bases between. CDR1 and CDR2 from the germline V gene are KGHSH and LQKENI. DNA of the CDR3: TGTGCCAGCTCACCATGGGAGGCTAGAGGGTCAACACAGGAGACCCAGTACTTC. Amino acids: CASSPWEARGSTQETQYF.

With regard to this clonotype: Being one base from a much bigger clone, this may be a read error. For the CDR3, the DNA is TGCAGCGTTACGCAGCGCCCCAATCAGCCCCAGCATTTT. Amino acids: CSVTQRPNQPQHF. The chain employs TRBV29-1 and TRBJ1-5; D call uncertain. V was clipped by 5 bases and J by 3 bases, with 11 bases between them. This CDR3 comprises 13 residues. Germline V gives CDR1 SQVTM, CDR2 ANQGSEA. Full variable domain (outside the CDR3, taken from reference TRBV29-1 and TRBJ1-5): SAVISQKPSRDICQRGTSLTIQCQVDSQVTMMFWYRQQPGQSLTLIATANQGSEATYESGFVIDKFPISRPNLTFSTLTVSNMSPEDSSIYLCSVTQRPNQPQHFGDGTRLSIL.